The rows below give T cell receptor beta chains drawn from one sample of a study of T cells in tuberculosis. Some clones are missing from TCRdb's copy, which holds only in-frame ones; the method was immunoSEQ multiplex PCR. This sample yields 25,000 to 35,000 clones, of which more than 75% are seen a single time; more than 4.5% belongs to the top ten. The sample was PBMCs, taken at tuberculosis diagnosis. These receptors were collected from an adult with tuberculosis. Both conserved end residues are part of each CDR3. The D gene is left open where the match is weak. Expanded clones get a size class; other rows say once, few or many, or leave the size out.

j_call v_call clone_size d_call cdr3_nt cdr3_aa
TRBJ2-7 TRBV9 few NA TGTGCCAGCAGCGTAGACATAGGGGCGCGCGAGCAGTACTTC CASSVDIGAREQYF
TRBJ2-1 TRBV11-3 NA TRBD2 TGTGCCAGCAGCGGCGGGGGGGGCGGATACAATGAGCAGTTCTTC CASSGGGGGYNEQFF
TRBJ2-7 TRBV6-1 NA NA TGTGCCAGCAGGAGAGGGTCCCACGAGCAGTACTTC CASRRGSHEQYF
TRBJ2-1 TRBV6-6 NA TRBD2 TGTGCCAGCAGTTACACCTCTAGCGGTTCCTACAATGAGCAGTTCTTC CASSYTSSGSYNEQFF
TRBJ2-2 TRBV4-1 NA NA TGCGCCAGCAGCCAACAGGGTTCCCCGAACACCGGGGAGCTGTTTTTT CASSQQGSPNTGELFF
TRBJ2-3 TRBV7-3 once NA TGTGCCAGCAGCCCATCACACACAGATACGCAGTATTTT CASSPSHTDTQYF
TRBJ1-3 TRBV20-1 NA NA TGCAGTGCTTCGGTAGGAAACACCATATATTTT CSASVGNTIYF
TRBJ2-5 TRBV5-1 NA NA TGCGCCACCTCAAATCCAGGGGGGCAGGAGACCCAGTACTTC CATSNPGGQETQYF
TRBJ2-1 TRBV18 once TRBD2 TGTGCCAGCTCACCAAATAGCGGGAGCGGCGAGCAGTTCTTC CASSPNSGSGEQFF
TRBJ1-5 TRBV19 NA NA TGTGCCAGTAGTATTCCTAATCAGCCCCAGCATTTT CASSIPNQPQHF
TRBJ1-2 TRBV14 NA TRBD1 TGTGCCAGCAGCCCCTCCGGGACAGGTGCTTCCTTGGGCTACACCTTC CASSPSGTGASLGYTF
TRBJ2-5 TRBV19 NA TRBD2 TGTGCCAGTAGTATCCGAGCGGGAGGACGGGGAGAGACCCAGTACTTC CASSIRAGGRGETQYF
TRBJ2-7 TRBV6-5 few NA TGTGCCAGCAGTTACCTCGACAGGTCCTACGAGCAGTACTTC CASSYLDRSYEQYF
TRBJ1-1 TRBV27 NA NA TGTGCCAGCAGTTTCGGGGGAGGGACTGAAGCTTTCTTT CASSFGGGTEAFF
TRBJ2-3 TRBV6-1 NA NA TGTGCCAGCAGTGAAGGGTTTGGGGAGCTGGAGCAGTATTTT CASSEGFGELEQYF
TRBJ2-2 TRBV6-1 NA NA TGTGCCAGCAGACCCAGACTAGCCGGGGAGCTGTTTTTT CASRPRLAGELFF
TRBJ2-7 TRBV5-1 NA NA TGCGCCAGCAGCTTGGACCGGGGGTACGAGCAGTACTTC CASSLDRGYEQYF
TRBJ1-1 TRBV4-2 NA NA TGTGCCAGCAGCCAAGATCTGGTCGCGGGGGTAGGTACTGAAGCTTTCTTT CASSQDLVAGVGTEAFF
TRBJ2-7 TRBV7-2 NA TRBD2 TGTGCCAGCAGCAGGACTAGCGGGCGAGCCTACGAGCAGTACTTC CASSRTSGRAYEQYF
TRBJ1-2 TRBV28 NA NA TGTGCCAGCGCAGGGTACTATGGCTACACCTTC CASAGYYGYTF
TRBJ2-3 TRBV6-4 large TRBD1 TGTGCCAGCAGTGACTCTGGGACAGGCACAGATACGCAGTATTTT CASSDSGTGTDTQYF